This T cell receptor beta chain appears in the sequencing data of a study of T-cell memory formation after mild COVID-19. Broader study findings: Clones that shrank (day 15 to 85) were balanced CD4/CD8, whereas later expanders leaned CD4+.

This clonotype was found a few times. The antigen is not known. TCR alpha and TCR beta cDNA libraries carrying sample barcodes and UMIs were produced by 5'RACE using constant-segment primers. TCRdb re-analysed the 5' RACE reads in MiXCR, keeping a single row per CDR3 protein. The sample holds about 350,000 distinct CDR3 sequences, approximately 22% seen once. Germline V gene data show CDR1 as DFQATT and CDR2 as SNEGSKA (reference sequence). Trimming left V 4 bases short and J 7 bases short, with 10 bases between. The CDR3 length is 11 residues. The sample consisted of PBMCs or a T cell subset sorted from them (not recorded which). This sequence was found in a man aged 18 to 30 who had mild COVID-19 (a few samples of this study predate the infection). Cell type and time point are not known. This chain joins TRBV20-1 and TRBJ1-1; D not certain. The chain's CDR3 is CSATSRGEAFF. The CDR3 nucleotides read TGCAGTGCTACTTCACGGGGTGAAGCTTTCTTT.